This T cell receptor beta chain was sequenced during a study of T cells in Graves' hyperthyroidism and ophthalmopathy. Study-wide context: Staff took peripheral blood when the initial diagnosis was made, before any treatment began.

This clonotype has just a few counts. Its target is not known. Study-wide results and limits: A model of 13 V-J features distinguished ophthalmopathy from stable hyperthyroidism.

Authors of the study amplified TCR beta CDR3 regions from RNA transcripts. A first-round RT-PCR of the TCR CDR3 used the HTBI primer set. TCRdb re-called the multiplex PCR reads through MiXCR, storing one row per CDR3 protein. The sample carries 550,000 to 800,000 distinct CDR3 sequences, 17% recorded once. Graves' hyperthyroidism without ophthalmopathy progression within 18 months was termed stable. Newly diagnosed hyperthyroidism, duration under 2 months, in patients aged 18 to 65. CDR3 length: 18 amino acids. V shed 4 bases and J shed 0 bases, with 21 bases lying between them. Germline assignment: CDR1 SQVTM and CDR2 ANQGSEA.

The chain joins TRBV29-1 to TRBJ1-4, with D uncertain. Sequenced sample: blood. The source is a man aged 45 to 65 with Graves' hyperthyroidism. The CDR3 coding sequence is TGCAGCGTTGTTGGTGCGGACGGATTTCCTGCAACTAATGAAAAACTGTTTTTT. Its translation: CSVVGADGFPATNEKLFF. The full variable domain, with the rest looked up from reference TRBV29-1 and TRBJ1-4, is SAVISQKPSRDICQRGTSLTIQCQVDSQVTMMFWYRQQPGQSLTLIATANQGSEATYESGFVIDKFPISRPNLTFSTLTVSNMSPEDSSIYLCSVVGADGFPATNEKLFFGSGTQLSVL.